Below, 9 T cell receptor beta chains from the same sample are listed, as sequenced in a study of shared clonotypes between healthy human individuals. Sequencing used immunoSEQ multiplex PCR; TCRdb keeps in-frame clones, though not all of them. The repertoire includes roughly 1.4 million clones, roughly 98.5% of them detected once, and approximately 0.4% sits in the top ten. Sequencing was performed on naive CD4+ T cells sorted from blood. The subset: CD45RA+ positively selected. These receptors came from a man aged 25-45 years in good health.

The V and J genes are TRBV28 and TRBJ1-1; no clear D gene. Between the trimmed V and J ends, which lost 8 bases and 6 bases, there was a span of 16 bases. The germline CDR1 and CDR2 sequences are MDHEN and SYDVKM. This CDR3 spans 13 amino acids. CDR3 sequence reads: CASHLPQASEAFF. DNA for the CDR3: TGTGCCAGCCACCTCCCGCAGGCCTCTGAAGCTTTCTTT. Drawing the rest from reference TRBV28 and TRBJ1-1, the complete variable domain is DVKVTQSSRYLVKRTGEKVFLECVQDMDHENMFWYRQDPGLGLRLIYFSYDVKMKEKGDIPEGYSVSREKKERFSLILESASTNQTSMYLCASHLPQASEAFFGQGTRLTVV.

The rearrangement uses TRBV27 and TRBJ1-4; D possibly corresponds to TRBD1 (6 bases). Germline V lookup: CDR1 MNHEY, CDR2 SMNVEV (reference sequence). CDR3 size: 16 residues. V lost 2 bases, J lost 0 bases, and 10 bases lay in between. The chain's CDR3 is CASSLQGHSTNEKLFF. The CDR3 DNA sequence: TGTGCCAGCAGTTTACAGGGGCACTCAACTAATGAAAAACTGTTTTTT.

The chain has TRBV18 and TRBJ2-7; D not certain. The CDR3 is 14 amino acids. V lost 3 bases to trimming and J lost 4 bases, with 13 bases between them. Germline values: CDR1 KGHSH, CDR2 LQKENI. CDR3 DNA sequence: TGTGCCAGCTCACCGTCCCAAACTGGATACGAGCAGTACTTC. This encodes CASSPSQTGYEQYF.

The CDR3 bases are TGTGCCAGCATTGGACTAGGCGATGACACCGGGGAGCTGTTTTTT. It yields the protein CASIGLGDDTGELFF. V usage is TRBV11-2 and J usage is TRBJ2-2, with 7 nucleotides matching TRBD2. The V and J ends lost 7 bases and 3 bases, in that order; junction bases with no gene match: 8. This CDR3 is 15 amino acids long. CDR1 is SGHAT, CDR2 FQNNGV, per germline.

The chain uses TRBV11-2 and TRBJ2-7; a possible D gene is TRBD2 (5 bases). The CDR3 is made up of 15 amino acids. Germline CDR1 is SGHAT and CDR2 is FQNNGV. V lost 1 base and J 7 bases, leaving 17 bases between the germline ends. The CDR3 nucleotides are TGTGCCAGCAGCTTAGCGAGGGCTGGATCCGGGGAGCAGTACTTC. Amino acids: CASSLARAGSGEQYF.

The J gene is TRBJ2-7, the V gene TRBV4-3; TRBD1 matches at 7 bases. CDR1 LGHNA and CDR2 YSLEER come from the germline V gene. The trim removed 3 bases at V and 3 bases at J, leaving 8 bases unmatched. This CDR3 has 15 residues. The CDR3 region is CASSHRTGLSYEQYF. The CDR3 DNA sequence: TGCGCCAGCAGCCACAGGACAGGCTTGAGCTACGAGCAGTACTTC.

This clone appeared once. The same CDR3 also results from other DNA sequences found in this sample. The chain has TRBV5-4 and TRBJ2-3, with 12 nucleotides matching TRBD2. V shed 2 bases, J shed 1 base, and the junction held 2 bases outside the gene matches. The CDR3 totals 16 residues. Germline V gene sequence: CDR1 SGHNT, CDR2 YYREEE (reference sequence). The DNA of the CDR3 is TGTGCCAGCAGCTTAGGACTAGCGGGGCGCACAGATACGCAGTATTTT. Its protein product is CASSLGLAGRTDTQYF.

The CDR3, as DNA: TGTGCCAGCAGCACGGGAGAAAAACTGTTTTTT. This codes for CASSTGEKLFF. The V and J genes are TRBV6-4 and TRBJ1-4, with no clear D. The CDR3 runs 11 residues. Trimming stripped 6 bases from V and 8 bases from J, with 7 bases between. Per germline, CDR1 MRHNA and CDR2 SNTAGT.

This chain links TRBV28 with TRBJ2-1; unclear D gene. Germline-derived CDR1 and CDR2 are MDHEN and SYDVKM. CDR3 length: 11 residues. Trimming pared 6 bases from V and 7 bases from J, leaving 7 bases between. The chain's CDR3 is CASRAPNEQFF. The CDR3 bases are TGTGCCAGCAGAGCCCCGAATGAGCAGTTCTTC.